The TCR beta chain described here comes from a study of blood T cell repertoires in COVID-19. Method: immunoSEQ multiplex PCR; TCRdb's copy keeps in-frame clones and lacks some. Of 450,000 or so clones listed, about 87% were seen once; the top ten hold 0.7% to 1%. The table lists this clone with a count of one. Sequences were obtained from peripheral blood. This TCR came from a man between 18 and 29 years old with COVID-19, enrolled during active disease.

The CDR3 region is CASTRLGGGLGANVLTF. The DNA of the CDR3 is TGTGCCAGCACCCGCCTGGGGGGAGGGCTTGGGGCCAACGTCCTGACTTTC. The chain carries TRBV5-4 and TRBJ2-6, with 7 bases matching TRBD2. Germline V gene data show CDR1 as SGHNT and CDR2 as YYREEE (reference sequence). CDR3 length equals 17 residues. The J segment lost 3 bases and the V segment lost 6 bases, leaving 12 bases of the junction unmatched.